These T cell receptor beta chains were read from a single sample in a study of T cells in Graves' hyperthyroidism and ophthalmopathy. Via MiXCR, TCRdb re-called the multiplex PCR reads, giving one row per CDR3 protein. The sample lists about 530,000 distinct CDR3 sequences, 17% seen once, with 17% in the top ten. The specimen sequenced was blood. The origin of the receptors is a woman aged 18-35 years with Graves' ophthalmopathy. CDR3s leave out the opening cysteine and the closing phenylalanine or tryptophan. D genes are given only for firm matches.

>TRBV6-5|TRBJ2-1|NA
ASSYSTGVYNEQF
>TRBV12-3/TRBV12-4|TRBJ1-6|NA
ASSLRVSYNSPLH
>TRBV20-1|TRBJ1-5|NA
SARGTQTGLLGQPQH
>TRBV7-8|TRBJ1-1|NA
ASSLSARGGTEAF
>TRBV27|TRBJ2-2|NA
ASSLSWSTGELF
>TRBV20-1|TRBJ2-7|NA
SAPRQTYEQY
>TRBV20-1|TRBJ1-2|TRBD1
SAAGQEDYGYT
>TRBV12-3/TRBV12-4|TRBJ2-4|NA
ASRGIENIQY
>TRBV9|TRBJ2-1|NA
ASSVEWGFRNEQF
>TRBV27|TRBJ2-2|NA
ASNTGPFLGELF
>TRBV2|TRBJ1-5|NA
ASSVMGQGNQPQH
>TRBV20-1|TRBJ2-7|TRBD2
SARDTGTSGTYEQY
>TRBV6-5|TRBJ1-2|NA
ASSYYFSVYGYT
>TRBV3-1|TRBJ2-3|TRBD2
ASSQVIRSGRTDTQY
>TRBV29-1|TRBJ2-7|TRBD1
SVEKGAREQY
>TRBV2|TRBJ2-4|NA
ASSEGYGGAKNIQY
>TRBV5-1|TRBJ2-5|NA
ASSSATPGETQY
>TRBV5-6|TRBJ1-6|NA
ASSAAGTAKNSPLH
>TRBV28|TRBJ2-1|TRBD2
ASSSGTSGVSSYNGQF
>TRBV28|TRBJ1-6|TRBD1
ASSGRTGEYNSPLH
>TRBV6-2/TRBV6-3|TRBJ2-7|NA
ASSRGYDGALVQY
>TRBV13|TRBJ2-3|NA
ASSARGTSSTDTQY
>TRBV19|TRBJ1-1|NA
ASTQRGGWNTEAF
>TRBV19|TRBJ2-7|NA
ASSDHRQVESSYEQY
>TRBV7-3|TRBJ2-5|NA
ASSLGNRQETQY
>TRBV10-3|TRBJ2-7|NA
AINRGNSYEQY
>TRBV7-9|TRBJ2-1|TRBD2
ASSLLGTTRAESDEQF
>TRBV11-2|TRBJ2-1|TRBD1
ASSSRDSVYNEQF
>TRBV29-1|TRBJ2-7|TRBD1
SVEGGRTGGYEQY
>TRBV27|TRBJ1-2|TRBD1
ASSPEDRDYGYT
>TRBV6-1|TRBJ2-1|NA
ASAGGPSYNEQF
>TRBV15|TRBJ1-4|TRBD1
ATSIGGATGEKLL
>TRBV29-1|TRBJ2-1|TRBD2
SVVGTKNNEQF
>TRBV28|TRBJ1-2|NA
ASDTGAVYGYT
>TRBV6-1|TRBJ2-3|TRBD2
ASSEVSGGGTDTQY
>TRBV28|TRBJ1-5|NA
ASSLDLRAHQPQH
>TRBV7-9|TRBJ2-3|TRBD2
ASSPRLAGVDTDTQY
>TRBV28|TRBJ1-4|NA
ASSLAGAGTAEKLF
>TRBV5-1|TRBJ1-3|NA
ASSLGGRSSGNTIY
>TRBV20-1|TRBJ2-7|NA
SARDTGTPSYEQY
>TRBV28|TRBJ2-3|NA
ASSSQGLRDTQY
>TRBV7-6|TRBJ2-1|NA
ASSLDLGSEQF
>TRBV4-3|TRBJ2-3|NA
ASSQVVDRSSTDTQY
>TRBV7-9|TRBJ1-2|NA
ASSTDRTLNYGYT
>TRBV9|TRBJ1-1|NA
ASSVWVNTEAF
>TRBV7-9|TRBJ1-1|NA
ASGWTENTEAF
>TRBV6-1|TRBJ2-3|TRBD2
ASTLGLAGDTQY
>TRBV18|TRBJ2-1|TRBD1
ASSAGTGGAGGNEQF
>TRBV6-5|TRBJ2-1|TRBD2
ASSYMAGAWHNEQF
>TRBV7-6|TRBJ2-7|NA
ASSLDGEGSYEQY
>TRBV19|TRBJ1-1|NA
ASSIRIQNTEAF
>TRBV3-1|TRBJ2-1|NA
ASSQPNLLGDEQF
>TRBV5-1|TRBJ2-7|NA
ASSLEGKYEQY
>TRBV7-8|TRBJ1-4|NA
ASSISSSNEKLF
>TRBV4-1|TRBJ2-1|TRBD2
ASSPAGLAGHSGSEQF
>TRBV5-8|TRBJ2-3|NA
ASSLMVDTQY